This entry concerns a single TCR beta chain. These data originate in a study of blood T cell repertoires in COVID-19. In the study overall: The United States, Italy and Spain provided the acute and convalescent COVID-19 samples.

The junction had 4 bases not matched to a gene; V was cut back by 4 bases and J by 5 bases. Germline V gene sequence: CDR1 SGHKS, CDR2 YYEKEE (reference sequence). The CDR3 runs 14 residues. Under the authors' procedure: Amplification of reference gene primers provided the estimated nucleated cell counts. The table came from immunoSEQ multiplex PCR; TCRdb's copy has only in-frame clones and leaves some out. V, J and clone size are taken as reported in that table, and D and trimming were inferred from the DNA itself. The sample carries tens of thousands of clones, over 70% recorded once. The sample comprised peripheral blood. V usage is TRBV5-5 and J usage is TRBJ2-1; 9 nucleotides line up with TRBD2. This TCR was recovered from a human donor with active or convalescent COVID-19. The donor label of this sample is uncertain. CDR3 in amino acids: CASSPLAGNNEQFF. CDR3 in DNA: TGTGCCAGCAGCCCTCTAGCGGGGAACAATGAGCAGTTCTTC.